Below are 3 T cell receptor beta chains sequenced from a single sample in a study of Ad26.COV2.S vaccination and SARS-CoV-2 variants. Method: immunoSEQ multiplex PCR; TCRdb's copy keeps in-frame clones and lacks some. Among a few hundred thousand clones, around 90% were seen once, and the ten largest hold around 3.6%. The treatment here: 19 received Ad26.COV2.S at low or high dose, single or two shots; 5 received placebo; per-sample allocation not given. Collection of samples fell on day 63 after the first vaccine or placebo injection. Material: peripheral blood, obtained in a trial of Ad26.COV2.S vaccine versus placebo. These receptor sequences come from a person between 18 and 65 years old who received the Ad26.COV2.S COVID-19 vaccine or a placebo.

The chain links TRBV27 to TRBJ2-7; possibly TRBD1 for D (5 bases). The CDR3 runs 15 residues. Trimming removed 6 bases from V and 2 bases from J, with 17 bases in between. Per the germline V gene, CDR1 is MNHEY and CDR2 is SMNVEV (reference sequence). The CDR3 DNA sequence: TGTGCCAGCAGGTTGAAAGATGGGGCAACCTACGAGCAGTACTTC. Encoded protein: CASRLKDGATYEQYF.

This sequence joins TRBV18 and TRBJ1-1, with D maybe TRBD1 (5 bases). Trimming removed 4 bases from V and 4 bases from J, with 16 bases in between. The germline gives CDR1 KGHSH, CDR2 LQKENI. There are 15 residues in the CDR3. The DNA of the CDR3 is TGTGCCAGCTCACTACCGGGACTGGGGGGCACTGAAGCTTTCTTT. Protein: CASSLPGLGGTEAFF.

The gene calls are TRBV20-1 and TRBJ1-1; D unclear. The CDR3 is 10 residues long. Looked up from germline, CDR1 is DFQATT and CDR2 is SNEGSKA (reference sequence). V dropped 6 bases and J dropped 10 bases, with 12 bases sitting between them. DNA for the CDR3: TGCAGTGCAGAGGACTTACGAGCTTTCTTT. It yields the protein CSAEDLRAFF.